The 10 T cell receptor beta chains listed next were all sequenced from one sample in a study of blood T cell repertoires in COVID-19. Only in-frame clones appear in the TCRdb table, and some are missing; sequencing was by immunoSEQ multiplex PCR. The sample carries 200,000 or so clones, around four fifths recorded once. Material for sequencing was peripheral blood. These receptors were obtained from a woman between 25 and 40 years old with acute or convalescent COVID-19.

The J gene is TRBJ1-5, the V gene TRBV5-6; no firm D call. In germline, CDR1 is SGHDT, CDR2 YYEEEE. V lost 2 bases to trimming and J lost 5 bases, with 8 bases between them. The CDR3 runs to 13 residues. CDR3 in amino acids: CASSFRRDQPQHF. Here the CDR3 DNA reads TGTGCCAGCAGCTTCAGGAGGGATCAGCCCCAGCATTTT.

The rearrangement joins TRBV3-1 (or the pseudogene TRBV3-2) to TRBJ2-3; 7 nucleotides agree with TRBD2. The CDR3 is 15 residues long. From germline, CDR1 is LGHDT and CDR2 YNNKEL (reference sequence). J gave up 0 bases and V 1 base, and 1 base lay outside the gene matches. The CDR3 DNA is TGTGCCAGCAGCCAAGGGGAGGGGAGCACAGATACGCAGTATTTT. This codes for CASSQGEGSTDTQYF.

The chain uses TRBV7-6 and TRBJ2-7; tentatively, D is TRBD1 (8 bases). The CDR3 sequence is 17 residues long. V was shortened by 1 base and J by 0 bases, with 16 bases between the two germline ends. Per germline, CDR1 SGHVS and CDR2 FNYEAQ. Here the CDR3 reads CASSLVGGTGSSYEQYF. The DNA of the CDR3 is TGTGCCAGCAGCTTAGTGGGGGGGACAGGTAGCTCCTACGAGCAGTACTTC.

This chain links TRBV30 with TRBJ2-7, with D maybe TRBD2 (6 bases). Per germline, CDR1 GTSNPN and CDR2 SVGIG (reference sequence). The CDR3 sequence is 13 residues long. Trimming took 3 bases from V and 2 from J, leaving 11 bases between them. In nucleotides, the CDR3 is TGTGCCTGGAGCGCCGGACTAACCTACGAGCAGTACTTC. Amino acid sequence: CAWSAGLTYEQYF.

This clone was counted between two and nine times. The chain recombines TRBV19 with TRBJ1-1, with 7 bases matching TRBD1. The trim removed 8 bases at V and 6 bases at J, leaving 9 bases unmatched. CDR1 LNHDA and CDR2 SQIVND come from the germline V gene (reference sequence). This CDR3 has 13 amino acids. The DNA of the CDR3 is TGTGCCAGTTTCCCGACAGGGATCCCTGAAGCTTTCTTT. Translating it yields CASFPTGIPEAFF.

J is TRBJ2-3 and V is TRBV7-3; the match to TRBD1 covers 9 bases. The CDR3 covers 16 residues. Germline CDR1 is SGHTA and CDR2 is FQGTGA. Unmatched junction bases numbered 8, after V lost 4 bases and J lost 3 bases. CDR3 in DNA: TGTGCCAGCAGCTCCCAACTACAGGGGGCTACAGATACGCAGTATTTT. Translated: CASSSQLQGATDTQYF.

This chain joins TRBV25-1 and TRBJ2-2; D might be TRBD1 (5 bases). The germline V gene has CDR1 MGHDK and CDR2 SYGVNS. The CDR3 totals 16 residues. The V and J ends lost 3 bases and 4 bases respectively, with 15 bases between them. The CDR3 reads CASSDWAGGATGELFF. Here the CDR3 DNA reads TGTGCCAGCAGTGATTGGGCAGGTGGGGCCACCGGGGAGCTGTTTTTT.

This chain's CDR3 is CAWSVQGTKNIQYF. The CDR3 DNA reads TGTGCCTGGAGTGTACAGGGAACCAAAAACATTCAGTACTTC. This chain connects TRBV30 to TRBJ2-4; possible D gene TRBD1, 6 bases. This CDR3 is 14 amino acids long. Trimming pared 0 bases from V and 2 bases from J, leaving 8 bases between. Germline V CDR1 and CDR2: GTSNPN, SVGIG (reference sequence).

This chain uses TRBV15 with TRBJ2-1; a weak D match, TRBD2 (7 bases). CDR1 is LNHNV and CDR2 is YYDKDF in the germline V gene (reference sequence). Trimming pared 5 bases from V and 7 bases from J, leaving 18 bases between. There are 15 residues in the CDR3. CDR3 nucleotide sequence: TGTGCCACCAGCGGTGGGAGGGGGACGTGGAATGAGCAGTTCTTC. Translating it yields CATSGGRGTWNEQFF.

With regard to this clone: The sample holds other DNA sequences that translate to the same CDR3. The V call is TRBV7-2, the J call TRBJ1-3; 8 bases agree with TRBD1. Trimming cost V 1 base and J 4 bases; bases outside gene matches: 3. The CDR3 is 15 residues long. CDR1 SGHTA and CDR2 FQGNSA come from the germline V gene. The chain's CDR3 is CASSLDRGWGNTIYF. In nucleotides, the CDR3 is TGTGCCAGCAGCTTAGACAGGGGGTGGGGAAACACCATATATTTT.